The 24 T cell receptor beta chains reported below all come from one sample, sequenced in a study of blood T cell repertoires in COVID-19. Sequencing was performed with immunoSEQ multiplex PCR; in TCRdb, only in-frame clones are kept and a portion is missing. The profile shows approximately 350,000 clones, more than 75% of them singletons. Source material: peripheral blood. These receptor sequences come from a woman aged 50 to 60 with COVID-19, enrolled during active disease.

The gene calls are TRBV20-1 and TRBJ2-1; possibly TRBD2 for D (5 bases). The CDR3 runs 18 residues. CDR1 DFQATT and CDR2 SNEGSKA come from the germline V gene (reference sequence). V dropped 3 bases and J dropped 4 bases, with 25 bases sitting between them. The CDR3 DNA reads TGCAGTGCTAGTGGTTTCGGGGATCTCCTAATTAGTTACAATGAGCAGTTCTTC. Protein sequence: CSASGFGDLLISYNEQFF.

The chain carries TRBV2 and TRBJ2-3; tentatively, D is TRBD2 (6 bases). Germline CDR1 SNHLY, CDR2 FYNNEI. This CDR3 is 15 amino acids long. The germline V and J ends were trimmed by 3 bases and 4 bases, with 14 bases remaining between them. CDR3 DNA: TGTGCCAGCAGTGAGGGACTGACTGCCCCAGATACGCAGTATTTT. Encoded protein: CASSEGLTAPDTQYF.

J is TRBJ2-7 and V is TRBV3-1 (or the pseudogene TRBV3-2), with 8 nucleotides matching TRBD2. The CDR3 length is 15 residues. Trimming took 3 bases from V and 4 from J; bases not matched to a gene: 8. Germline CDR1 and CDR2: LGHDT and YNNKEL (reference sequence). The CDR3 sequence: CASSQAGTRVYEQYF. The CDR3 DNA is TGTGCCAGCAGCCAGGCCGGGACTAGGGTTTACGAGCAGTACTTC.

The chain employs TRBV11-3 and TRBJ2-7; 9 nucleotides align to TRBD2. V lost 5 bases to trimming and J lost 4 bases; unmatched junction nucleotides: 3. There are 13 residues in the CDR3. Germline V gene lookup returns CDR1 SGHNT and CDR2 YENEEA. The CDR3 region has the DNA TGTGCCAGCAGCCTTAGCGGGGGTTACGAGCAGTACTTC. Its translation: CASSLSGGYEQYF.

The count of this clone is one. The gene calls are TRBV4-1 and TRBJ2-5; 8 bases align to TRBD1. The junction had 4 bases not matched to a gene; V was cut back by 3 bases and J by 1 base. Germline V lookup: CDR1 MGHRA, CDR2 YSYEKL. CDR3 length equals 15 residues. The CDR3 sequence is CASSQARGPQETQYF. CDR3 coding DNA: TGCGCCAGCAGCCAGGCCAGGGGGCCCCAAGAGACCCAGTACTTC.

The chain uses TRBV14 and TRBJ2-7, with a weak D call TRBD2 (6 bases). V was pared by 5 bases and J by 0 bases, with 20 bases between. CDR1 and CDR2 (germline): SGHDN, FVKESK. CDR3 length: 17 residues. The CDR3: CASSAGGASVDSYEQYF. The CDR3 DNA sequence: TGTGCCAGCAGCGCCGGTGGGGCTAGCGTAGACTCCTACGAGCAGTACTTC.

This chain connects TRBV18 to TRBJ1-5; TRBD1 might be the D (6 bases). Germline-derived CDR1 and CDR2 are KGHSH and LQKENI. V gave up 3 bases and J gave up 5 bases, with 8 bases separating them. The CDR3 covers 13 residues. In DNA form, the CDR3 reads TGTGCCAGCTCACCGAACAGGGATCAGCCCCAGCATTTT. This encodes CASSPNRDQPQHF. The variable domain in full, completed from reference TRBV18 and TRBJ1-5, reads NAGVMQNPRHLVRRRGQEARLRCSPMKGHSHVYWYRQLPEEGLKFMVYLQKENIIDESGMPKERFSAEFPKEGPSILRIQQVVRGDSAAYFCASSPNRDQPQHFGDGTRLSIL.

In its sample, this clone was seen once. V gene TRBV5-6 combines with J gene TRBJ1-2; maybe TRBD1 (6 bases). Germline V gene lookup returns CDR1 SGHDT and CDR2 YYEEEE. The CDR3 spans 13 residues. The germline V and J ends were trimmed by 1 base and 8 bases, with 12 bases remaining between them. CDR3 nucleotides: TGTGCCAGCAGCTTGACAGGGCTTCGCGGCTACACCTTC. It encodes CASSLTGLRGYTF.

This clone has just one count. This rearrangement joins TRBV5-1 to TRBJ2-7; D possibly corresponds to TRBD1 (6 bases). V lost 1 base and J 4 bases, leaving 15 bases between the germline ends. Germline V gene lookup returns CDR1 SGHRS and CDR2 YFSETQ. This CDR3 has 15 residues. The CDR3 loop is CASSLNREPYYEQYF. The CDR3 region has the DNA TGCGCCAGCAGCTTGAACAGGGAACCCTATTACGAGCAGTACTTC. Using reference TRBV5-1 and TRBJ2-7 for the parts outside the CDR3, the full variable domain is KAGVTQTPRYLIKTRGQQVTLSCSPISGHRSVSWYQQTPGQGLQFLFEYFSETQRNKGNFPGRFSGRQFSNSRSEMNVSTLELGDSALYLCASSLNREPYYEQYFGPGTRLTVT.

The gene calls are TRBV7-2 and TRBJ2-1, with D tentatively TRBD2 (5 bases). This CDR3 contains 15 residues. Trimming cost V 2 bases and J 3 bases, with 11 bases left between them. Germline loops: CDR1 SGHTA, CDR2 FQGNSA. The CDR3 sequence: CASSLSYTSYNEQFF. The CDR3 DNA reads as TGTGCCAGCAGCTTATCTTACACTAGCTACAATGAGCAGTTCTTC.

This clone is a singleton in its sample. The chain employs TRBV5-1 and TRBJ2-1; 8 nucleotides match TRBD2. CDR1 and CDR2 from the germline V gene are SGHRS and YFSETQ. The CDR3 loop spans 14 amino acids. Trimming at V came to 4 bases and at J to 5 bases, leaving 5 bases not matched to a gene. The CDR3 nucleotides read TGCGCCAGCAGCACGGGAGGGTCGGACAATGAGCAGTTCTTC. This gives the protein CASSTGGSDNEQFF.

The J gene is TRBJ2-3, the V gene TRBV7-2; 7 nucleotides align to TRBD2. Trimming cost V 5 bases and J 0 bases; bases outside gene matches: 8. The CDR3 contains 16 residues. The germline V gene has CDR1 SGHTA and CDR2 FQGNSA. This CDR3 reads CASSPGLDRSTDTQYF. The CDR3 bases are TGTGCCAGCAGCCCAGGACTAGATCGTAGCACAGATACGCAGTATTTT. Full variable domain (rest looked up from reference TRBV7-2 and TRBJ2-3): GAGVSQSPSNKVTEKGKDVELRCDPISGHTALYWYRQSLGQGLEFLIYFQGNSAPDKSGLPSDRFSAERTGGSVSTLTIQRTQQEDSAVYLCASSPGLDRSTDTQYFGPGTRLTVL.

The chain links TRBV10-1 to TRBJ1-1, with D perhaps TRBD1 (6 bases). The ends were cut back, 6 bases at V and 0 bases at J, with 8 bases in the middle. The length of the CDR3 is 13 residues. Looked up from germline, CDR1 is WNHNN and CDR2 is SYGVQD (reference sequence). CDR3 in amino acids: CASRGHLNTEAFF. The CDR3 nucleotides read TGCGCCAGCAGGGGACACCTGAACACTGAAGCTTTCTTT.

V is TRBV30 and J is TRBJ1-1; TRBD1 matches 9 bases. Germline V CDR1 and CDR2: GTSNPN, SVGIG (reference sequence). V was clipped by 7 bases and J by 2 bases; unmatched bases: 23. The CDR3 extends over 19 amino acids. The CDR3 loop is CASTGISGDRETINTEAFF. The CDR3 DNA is TGTGCCTCCACGGGGATATCGGGGGACAGGGAAACAATAAACACTGAAGCTTTCTTT.

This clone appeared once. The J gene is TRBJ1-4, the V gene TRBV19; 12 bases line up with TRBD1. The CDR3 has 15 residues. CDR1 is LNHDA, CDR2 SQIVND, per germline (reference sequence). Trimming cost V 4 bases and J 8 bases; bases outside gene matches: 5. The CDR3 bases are TGTGCCAGTAGTAAGGGACAGGGGGCCACGGAAAAACTGTTTTTT. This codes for CASSKGQGATEKLFF.

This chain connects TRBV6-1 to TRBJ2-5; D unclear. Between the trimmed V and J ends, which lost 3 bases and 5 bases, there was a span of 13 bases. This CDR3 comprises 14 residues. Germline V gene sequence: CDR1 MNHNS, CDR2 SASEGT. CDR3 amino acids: CASSEVFTRETQYF. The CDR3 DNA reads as TGTGCCAGCAGTGAGGTTTTCACGAGGGAGACCCAGTACTTC.

CDR3 in amino acids: CASSGQANTEAFF. The CDR3 DNA reads as TGTGCCAGCAGTGGGCAGGCGAACACTGAAGCTTTCTTT. J is TRBJ1-1 and V is TRBV27; no firm D call. V was pared by 5 bases and J by 1 base, with 8 bases between. The CDR3 spans 13 residues. Germline CDR1 is MNHEY and CDR2 is SMNVEV (reference sequence).

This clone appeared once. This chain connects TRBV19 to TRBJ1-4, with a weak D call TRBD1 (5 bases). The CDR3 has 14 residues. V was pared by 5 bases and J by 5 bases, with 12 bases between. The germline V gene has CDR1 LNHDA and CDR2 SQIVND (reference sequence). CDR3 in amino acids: CASSPDSRNEKLFF. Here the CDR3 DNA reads TGTGCCAGTAGTCCAGACAGCAGGAATGAAAAACTGTTTTTT.

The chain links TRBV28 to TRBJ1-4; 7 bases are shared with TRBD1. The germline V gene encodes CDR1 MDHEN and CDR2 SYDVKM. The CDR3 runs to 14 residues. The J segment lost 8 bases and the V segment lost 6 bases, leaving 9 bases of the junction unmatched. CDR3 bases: TGTGCCAGCAGCGTAGGGGACAGTCTCGAAAAACTGTTTTTT. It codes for CASSVGDSLEKLFF.

DNA of the CDR3: TGTGCCAGCAGCTTAGCGCAAGGACAGGGTAAGAACACCATATATTTT. It codes for CASSLAQGQGKNTIYF. V gene TRBV7-9 combines with J gene TRBJ1-3; 8 nucleotides match TRBD1. The CDR3 spans 16 residues. Germline CDR1 reads SEHNR; CDR2 reads FQNEAQ (reference sequence). V was pared by 0 bases and J by 7 bases, with 8 bases of the junction left unmatched.

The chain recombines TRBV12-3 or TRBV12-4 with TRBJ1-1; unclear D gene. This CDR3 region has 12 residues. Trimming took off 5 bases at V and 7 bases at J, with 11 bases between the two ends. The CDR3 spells CASSHNTNEAFF. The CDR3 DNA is TGTGCCAGCAGTCACAACACGAATGAAGCTTTCTTT.

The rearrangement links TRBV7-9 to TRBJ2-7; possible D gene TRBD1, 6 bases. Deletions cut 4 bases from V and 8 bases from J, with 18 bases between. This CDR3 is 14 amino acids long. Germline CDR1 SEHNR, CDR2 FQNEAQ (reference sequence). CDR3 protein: CASSSGTLTRKQYF. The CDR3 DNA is TGTGCCAGCAGCTCCGGGACACTGACCCGAAAGCAGTACTTC.

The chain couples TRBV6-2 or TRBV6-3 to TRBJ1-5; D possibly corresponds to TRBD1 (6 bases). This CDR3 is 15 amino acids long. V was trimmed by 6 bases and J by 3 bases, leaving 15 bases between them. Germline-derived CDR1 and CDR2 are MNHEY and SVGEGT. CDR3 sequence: CASSEAGANNQPQHF. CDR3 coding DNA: TGTGCCAGCAGCGAGGCAGGGGCTAACAATCAGCCCCAGCATTTT.

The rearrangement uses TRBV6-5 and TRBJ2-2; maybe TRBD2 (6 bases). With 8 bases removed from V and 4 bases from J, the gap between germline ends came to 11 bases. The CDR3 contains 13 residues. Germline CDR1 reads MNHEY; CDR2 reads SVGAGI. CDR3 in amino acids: CASRERGTGELFF. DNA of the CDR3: TGTGCCAGCCGGGAGAGGGGCACCGGGGAGCTGTTTTTT.